These T cell receptor beta chains were read from a single sample in a study of cytomegalovirus exposure and HLA in healthy donors. Data came from immunoSEQ multiplex PCR; TCRdb stores just in-frame clones and leaves some out. The table has about 140,000 clones, 75% seen once. Sample: PBMCs. These receptors were collected from a middle-aged man in good health and CMV-seronegative. Both conserved end residues are part of each CDR3. Fields, in order: J gene, D gene, clone size, V gene, CDR3 protein, CDR3 DNA. D genes are given only for firm matches. Clone size, where shown, is once, few, many, or a class for clones that have expanded.

J: TRBJ2-7; D: -; size: few; V: TRBV28; CDR3: CASSPRDNFSYEQYF; DNA: TGTGCCAGCAGTCCCCGGGACAATTTCTCCTACGAGCAGTACTTC
J: TRBJ2-2; D: TRBD1; size: few; V: TRBV6-5; CDR3: CASSYGTANTGELFF; DNA: TGTGCCAGCAGTTACGGGACAGCGAACACCGGGGAGCTGTTTTTT
J: TRBJ2-7; D: TRBD2; size: -; V: TRBV5-6; CDR3: CASSPRLAGGPDEQYF; DNA: TGTGCCAGCAGCCCCAGACTAGCGGGGGGGCCCGACGAGCAGTACTTC
J: TRBJ1-3; D: TRBD1; size: -; V: TRBV7-9; CDR3: CASSLIRPGQGPGNTIYF; DNA: TGTGCCAGCAGCTTAATCCGACCGGGACAGGGACCTGGAAACACCATATATTTT
J: TRBJ2-5; D: -; size: -; V: TRBV5-4; CDR3: CASSLSYGETQYF; DNA: TGTGCCAGCAGCTTGTCCTACGGAGAGACCCAGTACTTC
J: TRBJ2-2; D: -; size: -; V: TRBV2; CDR3: CATDKANTGELFF; DNA: TGTGCCACGGACAAAGCGAACACCGGGGAGCTGTTTTTT
J: TRBJ2-7; D: TRBD1; size: -; V: TRBV7-9; CDR3: CASSSRSRGLGYEQYF; DNA: TGTGCCAGCAGCTCGAGGAGCAGGGGGCTAGGCTACGAGCAGTACTTC
J: TRBJ2-7; D: -; size: -; V: TRBV2; CDR3: CASSENGEQYF; DNA: TGTGCCAGCAGTGAGAACGGCGAGCAGTACTTC
J: TRBJ2-1; D: TRBD1; size: -; V: TRBV7-6; CDR3: CASTTGTGYGNEQFF; DNA: TGTGCCAGCACCACCGGGACAGGTTATGGTAATGAGCAGTTCTTC
J: TRBJ2-1; D: TRBD2; size: -; V: TRBV7-2; CDR3: CASSARLAGDSSYNEQFF; DNA: TGTGCCAGCAGCGCCCGACTAGCGGGGGATTCCTCCTACAATGAGCAGTTCTTC
J: TRBJ1-4; D: -; size: -; V: TRBV28; CDR3: CASSLSRGYPTNEKLFF; DNA: TGTGCCAGCAGTTTATCGCGAGGGTATCCGACTAATGAAAAACTGTTTTTT
J: TRBJ1-4; D: -; size: -; V: TRBV6-1; CDR3: CASSVDPTWERDEKLFF; DNA: TGTGCCAGCAGTGTAGATCCGACTTGGGAGAGAGATGAAAAACTGTTTTTT
J: TRBJ2-3; D: -; size: -; V: TRBV2; CDR3: CASSVDGGFTDTQYF; DNA: TGTGCCAGCAGTGTAGACGGGGGATTCACAGATACGCAGTATTTT
J: TRBJ2-7; D: -; size: once; V: TRBV2; CDR3: CASRTASYEQYF; DNA: TGTGCCAGCAGGACAGCCTCCTACGAGCAGTACTTC
J: TRBJ2-5; D: -; size: once; V: TRBV6-5; CDR3: CASRFWRGQETQYF; DNA: TGTGCCAGCCGTTTCTGGCGGGGCCAAGAGACCCAGTACTTC
J: TRBJ1-2; D: TRBD1; size: -; V: TRBV6-5; CDR3: CASSRHGTGESGYTF; DNA: TGTGCCAGCAGTCGACACGGGACAGGGGAAAGTGGCTACACCTTC
J: TRBJ2-2; D: TRBD1; size: few; V: TRBV7-3; CDR3: CASSSRQGIGTGELFF; DNA: TGTGCCAGCAGCTCTAGACAGGGTATTGGTACCGGGGAGCTGTTTTTT
J: TRBJ2-7; D: TRBD1; size: few; V: TRBV4-1; CDR3: CASSPYDRGAYEQYF; DNA: TGCGCCAGCAGCCCTTATGACAGGGGGGCCTACGAGCAGTACTTC
J: TRBJ1-1; D: TRBD1; size: -; V: TRBV19; CDR3: CASRGTGGSTEAFF; DNA: TGTGCCAGTAGGGGGACAGGGGGTTCAACTGAAGCTTTCTTT
J: TRBJ1-4; D: -; size: -; V: TRBV29-1; CDR3: CSVEKGDEKLFF; DNA: TGCAGCGTTGAAAAGGGGGATGAAAAACTGTTTTTT
J: TRBJ1-2; D: TRBD1; size: -; V: TRBV7-3; CDR3: CASSVTGGPNYGYTF; DNA: TGTGCCAGCAGCGTAACAGGGGGTCCCAACTATGGCTACACCTTC
J: TRBJ1-5; D: TRBD1; size: -; V: TRBV5-1; CDR3: CASSPGQDRQPQHF; DNA: TGCGCCAGCAGCCCCGGACAGGACCGTCAGCCCCAGCATTTT
J: TRBJ2-3; D: TRBD2; size: -; V: TRBV2; CDR3: CASSEVAGGPPDTQYF; DNA: TGTGCCAGCAGTGAAGTAGCGGGGGGGCCGCCAGATACGCAGTATTTT
J: TRBJ1-2; D: -; size: -; V: TRBV6-1; CDR3: CASSTRTEEYGYTF; DNA: TGTGCCAGCAGTACTCGGACAGAAGAGTATGGCTACACCTTC
J: TRBJ2-5; D: -; size: -; V: TRBV4-1; CDR3: CASSQVGTGQETQYF; DNA: TGCGCCAGCAGCCAAGTAGGAACAGGGCAAGAGACCCAGTACTTC
J: TRBJ1-2; D: -; size: -; V: TRBV1; CDR3: CTSREGLYGYTF; DNA: TGCACCAGCAGAGAGGGCCTCTATGGCTACACCTTC
J: TRBJ2-7; D: TRBD2; size: once; V: TRBV7-2; CDR3: CASSVSSGRSYEQYF; DNA: TGTGCCAGCAGCGTATCTAGCGGGCGATCCTACGAGCAGTACTTC
J: TRBJ1-1; D: TRBD1; size: many; V: TRBV5-6; CDR3: CASSLGQGYTEAFF; DNA: TGTGCCAGCAGCCTGGGACAGGGTTACACTGAAGCTTTCTTT
J: TRBJ1-1; D: TRBD1; size: -; V: TRBV7-9; CDR3: CASSLETGSTEAFF; DNA: TGTGCCAGCAGCTTAGAGACAGGGAGCACTGAAGCTTTCTTT
J: TRBJ2-2; D: TRBD1; size: -; V: TRBV7-2; CDR3: CASTVSWGQAGELFF; DNA: TGTGCCAGCACCGTTTCCTGGGGACAGGCCGGGGAGCTGTTTTTT
J: TRBJ2-1; D: TRBD2; size: -; V: TRBV9; CDR3: CASSVGLAENEQFF; DNA: TGTGCCAGCAGCGTAGGACTAGCCGAGAATGAGCAGTTCTTC
J: TRBJ1-5; D: TRBD1; size: -; V: TRBV6-5; CDR3: CASSSQGIGNQPQHF; DNA: TGTGCCAGCAGTTCACAGGGGATAGGCAATCAGCCCCAGCATTTT